This TCR beta chain was obtained from a study of glioma-infiltrating T cells (dated by TCRdb to the mid-2010s). Regarding the study in general: Glioma tissue, non-neoplastic brain tissue and matched peripheral blood mononuclear cells were used as sources from which TCR alpha- and beta-chain repertoires were sequenced. To gauge divergence between tissue and blood T-cell populations, every tissue-infiltrating repertoire was compared against the peripheral blood repertoire from the same patient. Three low-grade glioma patients, roughly 8 primary glioblastoma patients and three non-glioma patients contributing non-neoplastic brain tissue were included in the paired cohort.

CDR1 MDHEN and CDR2 SYDVKM were looked up in the germline V gene. The CDR3 contains 14 residues, cysteine and phenylalanine counted. CDR3 DNA only is kept here, 42 bases in frame from base 1. V was cut back by 10 bases and J by 0 bases, leaving a gap of 13 bases between them. This clonotype has ten or more counts. Its antigen has not been determined. Base qualities are not at hand, and no much larger clone is one base apart. The iRepertoire nested amplicon-rescue multiplex PCR (arm-PCR) platform was used to amplify TCR alpha and beta CDR3 regions from RNA. One-step reverse transcription and amplification used about 85-400 ng of tissue mRNA or PBMC total RNA as input. Following bead purification, Illumina adapters were added by a secondary multiplex PCR, and libraries between 200 and 400 bp were gel-purified. Demultiplexing relied on internal 6-nucleotide barcodes carried by the libraries. Sequencing of libraries was performed on an Illumina MiSeq with 2x220 or 2x250 nucleotide paired-end reads. Per the original workflow: Paired reads were merged with FLASH 1.2.11 and aligned to the GRCh37 human genome with BWA-MEM before extracting TRA and TRB reads. For V and J assignment, an IMGT-derived reference of cassette sequences and CDR3 motifs that included pseudogenes was used. Reads were translated in three frames, and productive CDR3s were defined by a C…FGXG motif without stop codons. Clonotypes were defined as unique combinations of V-J cassette pair and CDR3 amino acid sequence. Hamming distance filtering was applied to reads, with thresholds set by the sequence error rate of each sample in mapped regions. Using fastp at Q25 and MiXCR, TCRdb reprocessed the public reads and kept productive beta chains. Entries are consolidated by CDR3 protein sequence, retaining the most common genes and DNA. TCRdb, not the authors, supplied the V and J calls. This sample gives under 150,000 distinct CDR3 sequences in total; about 25% of them show up just once. Of the sample, under 35% falls within the top ten clones.

What the research found in general, with its limitations: The group comparisons were based on small numbers of patients: three non-neoplastic, three low-grade glioma and about eight glioblastoma patients. Only a very small number of CDR3 sequences turned up in both tissue and blood, a result put down to high CDR3 diversity combined with limited sampling. VJ-independent divergence between tissue and blood was found to be below expectation in non-neoplastic patients but above expectation in all gliomas, particularly low-grade gliomas.

The specimen sequenced was glioma tissue, nonneoplastic brain tissue, or PBMCs (not recorded which). The receptor was derived from a human donor with low-grade glioma or glioblastoma, undergoing nonglioma brain surgery, or in good health (not recorded which). The chain is assembled from TRBV28 and TRBJ1-3, with the D gene not confidently named. The nucleotides are TGTGCCATCCGACGGTCGAGCTCTGGAAACACCATATATTTT. Translated, it reads CAIRRSSSGNTIYF.